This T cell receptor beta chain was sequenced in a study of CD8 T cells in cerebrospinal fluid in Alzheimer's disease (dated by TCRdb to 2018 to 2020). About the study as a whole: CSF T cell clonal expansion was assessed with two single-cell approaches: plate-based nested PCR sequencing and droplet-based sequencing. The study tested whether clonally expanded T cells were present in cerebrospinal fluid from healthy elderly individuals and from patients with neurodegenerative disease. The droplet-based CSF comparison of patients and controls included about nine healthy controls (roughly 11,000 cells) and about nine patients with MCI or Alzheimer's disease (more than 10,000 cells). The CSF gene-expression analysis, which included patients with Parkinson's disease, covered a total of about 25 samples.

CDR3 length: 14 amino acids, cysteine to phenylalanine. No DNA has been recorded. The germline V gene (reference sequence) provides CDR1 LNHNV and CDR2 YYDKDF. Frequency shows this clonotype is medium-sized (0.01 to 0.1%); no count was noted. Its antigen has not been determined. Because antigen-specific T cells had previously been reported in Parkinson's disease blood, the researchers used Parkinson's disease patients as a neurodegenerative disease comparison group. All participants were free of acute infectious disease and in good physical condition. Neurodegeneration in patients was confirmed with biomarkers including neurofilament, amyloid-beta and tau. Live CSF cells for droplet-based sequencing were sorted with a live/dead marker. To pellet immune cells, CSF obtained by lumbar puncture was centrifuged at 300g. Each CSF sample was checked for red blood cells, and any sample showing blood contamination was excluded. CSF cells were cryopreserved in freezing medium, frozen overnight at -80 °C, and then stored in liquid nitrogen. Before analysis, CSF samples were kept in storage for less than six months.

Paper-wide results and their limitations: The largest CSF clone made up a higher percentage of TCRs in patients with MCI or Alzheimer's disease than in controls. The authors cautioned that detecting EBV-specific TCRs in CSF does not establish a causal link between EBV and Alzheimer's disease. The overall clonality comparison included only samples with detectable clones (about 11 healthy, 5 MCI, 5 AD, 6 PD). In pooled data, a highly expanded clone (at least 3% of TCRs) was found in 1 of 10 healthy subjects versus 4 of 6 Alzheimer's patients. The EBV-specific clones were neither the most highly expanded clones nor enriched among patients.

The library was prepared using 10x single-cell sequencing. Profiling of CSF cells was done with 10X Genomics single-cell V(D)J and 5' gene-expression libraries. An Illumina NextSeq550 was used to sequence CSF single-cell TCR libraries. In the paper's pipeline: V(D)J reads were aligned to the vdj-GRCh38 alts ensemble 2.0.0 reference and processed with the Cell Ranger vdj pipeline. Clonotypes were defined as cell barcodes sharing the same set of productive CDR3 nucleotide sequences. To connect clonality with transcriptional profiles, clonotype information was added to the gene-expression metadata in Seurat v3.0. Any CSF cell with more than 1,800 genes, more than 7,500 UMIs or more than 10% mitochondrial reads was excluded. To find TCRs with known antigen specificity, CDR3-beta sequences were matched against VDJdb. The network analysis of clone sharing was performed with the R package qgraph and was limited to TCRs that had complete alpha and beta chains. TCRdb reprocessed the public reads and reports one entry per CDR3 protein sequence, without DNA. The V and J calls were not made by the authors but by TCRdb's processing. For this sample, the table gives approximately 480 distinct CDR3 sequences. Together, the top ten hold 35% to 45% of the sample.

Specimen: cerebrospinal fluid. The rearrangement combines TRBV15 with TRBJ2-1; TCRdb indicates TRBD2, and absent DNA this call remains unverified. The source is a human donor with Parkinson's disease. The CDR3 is CATRLGGLANEQFF.